The next 13 T cell receptor beta chains were all read from a single sample in a study of cytomegalovirus exposure and HLA in healthy donors. 60 Vbeta and 13 Jbeta primers were used in PCR. This table comes from immunoSEQ multiplex PCR, and its TCRdb copy is limited to in-frame clones, with some not included. The sample contains about 59,000 clones, about four fifths of which appear only once. Input material: PBMCs. These receptors were collected from a man between 25 and 39 years old in good health and CMV-seropositive.

This chain connects TRBV4-3 to TRBJ2-6, with a possible D match to TRBD2 (6 bases). The CDR3 is made up of 16 amino acids. From germline, CDR1 is LGHNA and CDR2 YSLEER. V was pared by 4 bases and J by 2 bases, with 12 bases between. Here the CDR3 reads CASSRIGGAGANVLTF. The DNA for the CDR3 is TGCGCCAGCAGCCGAATCGGAGGGGCTGGGGCCAACGTCCTGACTTTC.

The chain carries TRBV19 and TRBJ2-1; D perhaps matches TRBD1 (6 bases). The CDR3 is made up of 15 amino acids. V was clipped by 6 bases and J by 2 bases, with 14 bases between them. Germline-derived CDR1 and CDR2 are LNHDA and SQIVND (reference sequence). The CDR3 DNA is TGTGCCAGTAGGCCTTTTGAGGGGGCCTACAATGAGCAGTTCTTC. This encodes CASRPFEGAYNEQFF.

The chain uses TRBV6-4 and TRBJ2-3, with 9 bases lining up with TRBD2. Per the germline V gene, CDR1 is MRHNA and CDR2 is SNTAGT. The CDR3 runs to 15 residues. Trimming removed 2 bases from V and 4 bases from J; junction bases left unmatched: 4. The CDR3 DNA reads as TGTGCCAGCAGTGACGCTCTAGCGGGGCCAGATACGCAGTATTTT. Its translation: CASSDALAGPDTQYF.

The chain combines TRBV6-5 with TRBJ1-1; no definite D call. The germline gives CDR1 MNHEY, CDR2 SVGAGI. This CDR3 is 14 amino acids long. V lost 5 bases to trimming and J lost 4 bases, with 14 bases between them. This CDR3 reads CASSRTIIGTEAFF. The CDR3 nucleotides read TGTGCCAGCAGTAGGACTATCATAGGCACTGAAGCTTTCTTT.

The CDR3 DNA reads TGTGCCAGCAGTTCGGGACACCGATACGAGCAGTACTTC. It encodes CASSSGHRYEQYF. The chain employs TRBV6-5 and TRBJ2-7; D might be TRBD1 (6 bases). Per the germline V gene, CDR1 is MNHEY and CDR2 is SVGAGI. CDR3 length: 13 residues. The V end lost 4 bases, the J end lost 4 bases, and 11 bases lay between the germline ends.

V and J are TRBV7-9 and TRBJ1-4, with 7 bases matching TRBD1. This CDR3 has 15 amino acids. Per germline, CDR1 SEHNR and CDR2 FQNEAQ (reference sequence). Losses at the gene ends were 5 bases for V and 5 bases for J; bases not matched to a gene: 8. Here the CDR3 DNA reads TGTGCCAGCAGCGGACAGGACATCCGCAATGAAAAACTGTTTTTT. It encodes CASSGQDIRNEKLFF.

CDR3 sequence (DNA): TGTGCCAGCAGCTTGGGGACAGGGCGCGGAAACACCATATATTTT. Residues: CASSLGTGRGNTIYF. The chain is built from TRBV5-6 and TRBJ1-3; TRBD1 matches 8 bases. The CDR3 runs to 15 residues. Germline CDR1 reads SGHDT; CDR2 reads YYEEEE. V was pared by 0 bases and J by 4 bases, with 3 bases of the junction left unmatched.

CDR3 protein: CAWSGKTGRNTEAFF. Here the CDR3 DNA reads TGTGCCTGGAGCGGAAAGACCGGGAGGAACACTGAAGCTTTCTTT. The V call is TRBV30, the J call TRBJ1-1; D call uncertain. The CDR3 sequence is 15 residues long. V was shortened by 3 bases and J by 1 base, with 15 bases between the two germline ends. Germline lookup yields CDR1 GTSNPN and CDR2 SVGIG (reference sequence).

This clone was seen just once. The chain combines TRBV6-5 with TRBJ2-1; TRBD2 matches 8 bases. This CDR3 contains 14 residues. Germline CDR1 MNHEY, CDR2 SVGAGI. The J segment lost 8 bases and the V segment lost 6 bases, leaving 9 bases of the junction unmatched. CDR3 in amino acids: CASSTNGGAYEQFF. For the CDR3, the DNA is TGTGCCAGCAGCACTAACGGGGGGGCCTATGAGCAGTTCTTC.

V is TRBV6-4 and J is TRBJ1-1; no clear D gene. CDR3 length: 13 residues. Per germline, CDR1 MRHNA and CDR2 SNTAGT. Trimming shortened V by 7 bases and J by 1 base, and 10 bases separated the two germline ends. This CDR3 reads CASKQTTNTEAFF. DNA for the CDR3: TGTGCCAGCAAACAGACAACGAACACTGAAGCTTTCTTT.

J is TRBJ2-1 and V is TRBV25-1; 7 positions agree with TRBD2. Unmatched junction bases numbered 15, after V lost 6 bases and J lost 10 bases. The CDR3 is 15 amino acids. Germline CDR1 is MGHDK and CDR2 is SYGVNS. The CDR3 loop reads CASSPPGGVWVEQFF. The CDR3 DNA reads TGTGCCAGCAGCCCCCCTGGGGGGGTTTGGGTCGAGCAGTTCTTC. Looking up the rest from reference TRBV25-1 and TRBJ2-1 gives the full variable domain: EADIYQTPRYLVIGTGKKITLECSQTMGHDKMYWYQQDPGMELHLIHYSYGVNSTEKGDLSSESTVSRIRTEHFPLTLESARPSHTSQYLCASSPPGGVWVEQFFGPGTRLTVL.

The chain couples TRBV4-2 to TRBJ2-3, with D perhaps TRBD1 (5 bases). Germline-derived CDR1 and CDR2 are LGHNA and YNFKEQ. V lost 2 bases, J lost 6 bases, and 18 bases lay in between. The CDR3 is 16 amino acids. This chain's CDR3 is CASSQTNGGAMDTQYF. CDR3 DNA sequence: TGTGCCAGCAGCCAAACTAACGGTGGGGCAATGGATACGCAGTATTTT.

V gene TRBV5-4 combines with J gene TRBJ2-2, with unresolved D. The germline CDR1 and CDR2 sequences are SGHNT and YYREEE (reference sequence). Trimming shortened V by 3 bases and J by 3 bases, and 15 bases separated the two germline ends. This CDR3 comprises 16 residues. The CDR3 reads CASSSLPPGDTGELFF. CDR3 nucleotide sequence: TGTGCCAGCAGCTCCTTACCCCCCGGTGACACCGGGGAGCTGTTTTTT.